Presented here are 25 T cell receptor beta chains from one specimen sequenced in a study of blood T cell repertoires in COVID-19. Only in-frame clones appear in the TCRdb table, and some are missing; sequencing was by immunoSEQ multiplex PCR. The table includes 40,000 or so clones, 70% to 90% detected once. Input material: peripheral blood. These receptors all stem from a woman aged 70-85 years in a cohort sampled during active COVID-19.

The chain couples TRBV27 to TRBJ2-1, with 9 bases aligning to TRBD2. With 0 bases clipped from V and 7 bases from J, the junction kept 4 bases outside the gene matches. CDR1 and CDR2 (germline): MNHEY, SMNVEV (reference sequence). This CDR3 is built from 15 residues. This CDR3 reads CASSLSSGSLNEQFF. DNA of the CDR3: TGTGCCAGCAGTTTATCTAGCGGGAGCCTTAATGAGCAGTTCTTC.

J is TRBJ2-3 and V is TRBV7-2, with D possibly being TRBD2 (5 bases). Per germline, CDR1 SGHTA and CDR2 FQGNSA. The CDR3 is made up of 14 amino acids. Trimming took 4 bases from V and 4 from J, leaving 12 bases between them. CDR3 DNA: TGTGCCAGCAGCTCCCCTTTGCGGGCAGATACGCAGTATTTT. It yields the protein CASSSPLRADTQYF. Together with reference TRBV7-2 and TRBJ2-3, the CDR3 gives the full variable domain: GAGVSQSPSNKVTEKGKDVELRCDPISGHTALYWYRQSLGQGLEFLIYFQGNSAPDKSGLPSDRFSAERTGGSVSTLTIQRTQQEDSAVYLCASSSPLRADTQYFGPGTRLTVL.

The CDR3 nucleotides read TGTGCCAGCAGCACAGGGGTTTACAATGAGCAGTTCTTC. Encoded protein: CASSTGVYNEQFF. The genes are TRBV28 and TRBJ2-1; 7 positions agree with TRBD1. The CDR3 is 13 residues long. The ends lost 6 bases at V and 4 bases at J; junction bases unmatched: 3. Germline-derived CDR1 and CDR2 are MDHEN and SYDVKM. Complete variable domain (other parts from reference TRBV28 and TRBJ2-1): DVKVTQSSRYLVKRTGEKVFLECVQDMDHENMFWYRQDPGLGLRLIYFSYDVKMKEKGDIPEGYSVSREKKERFSLILESASTNQTSMYLCASSTGVYNEQFFGPGTRLTVL.

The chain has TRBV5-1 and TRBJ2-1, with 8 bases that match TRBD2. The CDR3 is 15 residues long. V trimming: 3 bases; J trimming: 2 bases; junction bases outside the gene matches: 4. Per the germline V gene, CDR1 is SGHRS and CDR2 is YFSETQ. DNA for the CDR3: TGCGCCAGCAGCTCTACTAGCGGAGCCTACAATGAGCAGTTCTTC. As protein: CASSSTSGAYNEQFF.

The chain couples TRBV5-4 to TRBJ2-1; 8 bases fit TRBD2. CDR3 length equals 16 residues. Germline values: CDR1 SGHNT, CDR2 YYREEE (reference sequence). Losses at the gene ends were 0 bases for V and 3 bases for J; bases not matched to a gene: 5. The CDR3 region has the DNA TGTGCCAGCAGCTTGGCCGGCCTAGCGGGCTACAATGAGCAGTTCTTC. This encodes CASSLAGLAGYNEQFF. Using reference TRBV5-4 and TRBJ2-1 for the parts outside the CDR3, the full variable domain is ETGVTQSPTHLIKTRGQQVTLRCSSQSGHNTVSWYQQALGQGPQFIFQYYREEENGRGNFPPRFSGLQFPNYSSELNVNALELDDSALYLCASSLAGLAGYNEQFFGPGTRLTVL.

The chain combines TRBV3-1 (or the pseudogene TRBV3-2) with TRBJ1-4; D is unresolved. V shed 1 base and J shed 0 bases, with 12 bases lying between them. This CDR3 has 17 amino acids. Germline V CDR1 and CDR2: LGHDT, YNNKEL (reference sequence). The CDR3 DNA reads TGTGCCAGCAGCCAAGTATCCGTCCTCGCAACTAATGAAAAACTGTTTTTT. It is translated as CASSQVSVLATNEKLFF.

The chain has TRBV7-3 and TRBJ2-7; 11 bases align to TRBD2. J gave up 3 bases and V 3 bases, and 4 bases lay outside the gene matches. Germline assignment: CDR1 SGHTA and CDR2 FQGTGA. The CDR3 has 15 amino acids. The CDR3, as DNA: TGTGCCAGCAGCTTGGACGGGACTAGCGGCTACGAGCAGTACTTC. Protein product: CASSLDGTSGYEQYF.

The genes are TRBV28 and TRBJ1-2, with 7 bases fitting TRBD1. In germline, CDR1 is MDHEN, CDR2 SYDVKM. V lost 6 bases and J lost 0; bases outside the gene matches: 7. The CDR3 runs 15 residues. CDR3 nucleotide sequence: TGTGCCAGCAGCTCAACAGGGGTAGCTAACTATGGCTACACCTTC. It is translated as CASSSTGVANYGYTF.

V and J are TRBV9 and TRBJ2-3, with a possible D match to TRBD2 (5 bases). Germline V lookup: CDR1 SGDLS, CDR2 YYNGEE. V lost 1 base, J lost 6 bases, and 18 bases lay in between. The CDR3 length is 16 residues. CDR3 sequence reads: CASSVTTRRSGDTQYF. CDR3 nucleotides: TGTGCCAGCAGCGTAACAACAAGGCGATCGGGGGATACGCAGTATTTT.

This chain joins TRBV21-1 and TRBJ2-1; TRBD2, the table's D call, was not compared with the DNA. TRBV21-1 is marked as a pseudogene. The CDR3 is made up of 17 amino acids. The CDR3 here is CASTIPAGARVYNEQFF. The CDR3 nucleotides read TGTGCCAGCACCATACCTGCGGGGGCCCGAGTATACAATGAGCAGTTCTTC.

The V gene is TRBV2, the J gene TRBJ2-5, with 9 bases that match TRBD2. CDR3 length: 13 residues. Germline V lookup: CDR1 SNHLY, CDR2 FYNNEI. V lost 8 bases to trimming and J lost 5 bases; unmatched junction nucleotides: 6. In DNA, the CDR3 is TGTGCCAGCTCAAGCGGGAGGTTGGAGACCCAGTACTTC. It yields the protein CASSSGRLETQYF.

CDR3 coding DNA: TGTGCCAGCAGTGTGGACAGGGAGGCCCCCGAGCAGTACTTC. As protein: CASSVDREAPEQYF. The chain joins TRBV6-4 to TRBJ2-7; 8 bases agree with TRBD1. Trimming removed 4 bases from V and 6 bases from J; junction bases left unmatched: 8. CDR3 length equals 14 residues. Germline V gene lookup returns CDR1 MRHNA and CDR2 SNTAGT.

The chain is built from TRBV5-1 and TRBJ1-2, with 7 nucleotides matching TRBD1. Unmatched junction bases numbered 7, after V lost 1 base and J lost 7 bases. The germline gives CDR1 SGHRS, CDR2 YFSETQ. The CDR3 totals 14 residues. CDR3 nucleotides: TGCGCCAGCAGCTTGCAAGGGGGCTCTGGTGGCTACACCTTC. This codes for CASSLQGGSGGYTF.

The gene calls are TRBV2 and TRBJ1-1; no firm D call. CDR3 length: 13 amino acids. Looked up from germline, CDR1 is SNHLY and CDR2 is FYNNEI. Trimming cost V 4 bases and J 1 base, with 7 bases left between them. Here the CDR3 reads CASSGQWNTEAFF. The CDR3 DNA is TGTGCCAGCAGTGGTCAGTGGAACACTGAAGCTTTCTTT.

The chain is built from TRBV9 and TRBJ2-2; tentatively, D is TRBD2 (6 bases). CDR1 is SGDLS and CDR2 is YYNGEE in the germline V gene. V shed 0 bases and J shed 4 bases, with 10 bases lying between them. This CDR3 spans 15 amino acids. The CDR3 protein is CASSVVPGATGELFF. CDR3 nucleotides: TGTGCCAGCAGCGTAGTCCCGGGAGCCACCGGGGAGCTGTTTTTT.

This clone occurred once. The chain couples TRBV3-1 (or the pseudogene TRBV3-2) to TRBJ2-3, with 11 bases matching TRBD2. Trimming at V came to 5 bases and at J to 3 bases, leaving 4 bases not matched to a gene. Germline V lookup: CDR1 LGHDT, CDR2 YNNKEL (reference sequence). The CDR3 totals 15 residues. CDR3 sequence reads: CASSSSGRRTDTQYF. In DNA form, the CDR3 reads TGTGCCAGCAGCTCTAGCGGGAGGCGAACAGATACGCAGTATTTT.

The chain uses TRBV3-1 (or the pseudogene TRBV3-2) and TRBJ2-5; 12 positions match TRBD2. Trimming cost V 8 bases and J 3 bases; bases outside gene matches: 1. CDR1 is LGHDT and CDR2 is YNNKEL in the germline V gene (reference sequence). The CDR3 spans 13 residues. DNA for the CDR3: TGTGCCAGCTCTAGCGGGAGGGAAGAGACCCAGTACTTC. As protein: CASSSGREETQYF.

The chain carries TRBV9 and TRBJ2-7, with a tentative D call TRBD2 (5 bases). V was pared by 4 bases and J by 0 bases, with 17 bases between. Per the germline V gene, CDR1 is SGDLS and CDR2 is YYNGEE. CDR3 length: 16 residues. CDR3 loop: CASSLRAGGVSYEQYF. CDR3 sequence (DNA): TGTGCCAGCAGCTTGAGGGCAGGAGGCGTCTCCTACGAGCAGTACTTC.

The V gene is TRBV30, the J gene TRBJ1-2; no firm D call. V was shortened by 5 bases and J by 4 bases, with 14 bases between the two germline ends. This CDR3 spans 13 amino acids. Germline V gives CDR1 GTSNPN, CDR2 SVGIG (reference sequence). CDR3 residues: CAWEVMLGYGYTF. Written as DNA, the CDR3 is TGTGCCTGGGAAGTTATGCTAGGCTATGGCTACACCTTC.

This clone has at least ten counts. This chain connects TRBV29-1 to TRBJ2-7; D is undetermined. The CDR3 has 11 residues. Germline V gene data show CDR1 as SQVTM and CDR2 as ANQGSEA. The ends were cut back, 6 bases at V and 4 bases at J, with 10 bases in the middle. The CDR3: CSVSLRYEQYF. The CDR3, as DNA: TGCAGCGTCTCCCTTAGATACGAGCAGTACTTC.

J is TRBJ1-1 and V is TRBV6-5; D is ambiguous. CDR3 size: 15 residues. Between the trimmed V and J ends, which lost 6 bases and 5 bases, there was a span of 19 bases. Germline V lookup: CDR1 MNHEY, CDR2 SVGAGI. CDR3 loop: CASSLGRPRGTEAFF. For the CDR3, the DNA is TGTGCCAGCAGCCTCGGACGCCCTCGAGGGACTGAAGCTTTCTTT.

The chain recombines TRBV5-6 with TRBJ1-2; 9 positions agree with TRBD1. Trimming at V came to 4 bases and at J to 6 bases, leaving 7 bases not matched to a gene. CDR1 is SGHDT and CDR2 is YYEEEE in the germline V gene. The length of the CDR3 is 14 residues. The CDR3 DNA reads TGTGCCAGCAGCGCAGGACAGGGGCTCCATGGCTACACCTTC. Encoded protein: CASSAGQGLHGYTF.

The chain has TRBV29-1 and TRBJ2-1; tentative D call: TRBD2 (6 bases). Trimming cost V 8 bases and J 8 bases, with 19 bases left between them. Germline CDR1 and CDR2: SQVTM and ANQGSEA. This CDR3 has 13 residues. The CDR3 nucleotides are TGCAGCTCCCGGGATGGAGGGTCTGATGAGCAGTTCTTC. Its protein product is CSSRDGGSDEQFF.

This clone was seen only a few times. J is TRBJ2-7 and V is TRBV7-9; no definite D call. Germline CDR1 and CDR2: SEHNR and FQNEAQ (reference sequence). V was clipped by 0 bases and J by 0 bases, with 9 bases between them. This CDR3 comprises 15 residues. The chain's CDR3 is CASSLAEEYSYEQYF. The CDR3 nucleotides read TGTGCCAGCAGCTTAGCCGAAGAGTACTCCTACGAGCAGTACTTC.

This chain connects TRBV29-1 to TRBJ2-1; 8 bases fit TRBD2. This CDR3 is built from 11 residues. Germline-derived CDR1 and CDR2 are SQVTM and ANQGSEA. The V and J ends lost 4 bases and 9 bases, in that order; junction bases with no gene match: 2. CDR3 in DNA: TGCAGCGTTGCTAGCGGGCCTGAGCAGTTCTTC. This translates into CSVASGPEQFF.